A selection of T cell receptor beta chains follows, all from one sample in a study of CD8 T cells in Susac syndrome. TCRdb recomputed calls from the immunoSEQ multiplex PCR reads with MiXCR, one row per CDR3 protein. This table holds some 130,000 distinct CDR3 sequences, 95% found once. Sequencing used CD8+ T cells from PBMCs. The receptor set was obtained from a human donor with Susac syndrome. Both conserved end residues are part of each CDR3. The order of the fields is CDR3 length, V gene, clone size, J gene, D gene, CDR3 protein, CDR3 DNA. D genes are given only for firm matches. A clone size is listed for some rows: how often the clone was seen (once, few, many), or a class if it is expanded.

16,TRBV28,-,TRBJ2-4,-,CASSLAGPKAGNIQYF,TGTGCCAGCAGTTTGGCCGGGCCAAAGGCAGGGAACATTCAGTACTTC
13,TRBV4-1,-,TRBJ1-2,-,CASSPGREYGYTF,TGCGCCAGCAGCCCCGGGAGGGAATATGGCTACACCTTC
16,TRBV7-3,-,TRBJ2-3,-,CASSPLGGGTSDTQYF,TGTGCCAGCAGCCCACTGGGGGGAGGAACGTCAGATACGCAGTATTTT
16,TRBV12-3/TRBV12-4,once,TRBJ2-1,TRBD2,CASSPSGREVGNEQFF,TGTGCCAGCAGTCCCTCGGGGAGGGAGGTTGGGAATGAGCAGTTCTTC
15,TRBV18,-,TRBJ2-5,-,CASSPPGRIQETQYF,TGTGCCAGCTCACCACCGGGAAGGATCCAAGAGACCCAGTACTTC
15,TRBV13,-,TRBJ2-7,-,CASSSLGGAHNEQYF,TGTGCCAGCAGCTCTCTAGGGGGGGCGCATAATGAGCAGTACTTC
14,TRBV6-8,once,TRBJ2-3,-,CASSFRTGTDTQYF,TGTGCCAGCAGTTTTCGGACAGGCACAGATACGCAGTATTTT
14,TRBV14,-,TRBJ2-1,-,CASSQDLRAADQFF,TGTGCCAGCAGCCAAGATCTTCGGGCCGCTGATCAGTTCTTC
13,TRBV12-3/TRBV12-4,-,TRBJ1-1,-,CATRMGGGTEAFF,TGTGCCACCAGAATGGGTGGAGGCACTGAAGCTTTCTTT
14,TRBV28,-,TRBJ2-3,-,CASSPAALTDTQYF,TGTGCCAGCAGCCCTGCTGCGCTCACAGATACGCAGTATTTT
12,TRBV27,once,TRBJ1-1,-,CASSYGGSEAFF,TGTGCCAGCAGTTATGGGGGGTCTGAAGCTTTCTTT
13,TRBV12-3/TRBV12-4,-,TRBJ2-5,-,CASSGRMEETQYF,TGTGCCAGCAGTGGACGAATGGAAGAGACCCAGTACTTC
15,TRBV6-5,once,TRBJ2-3,TRBD2,CASSYLAGSTDTQYF,TGTGCCAGCAGTTACCTAGCGGGGAGCACAGATACGCAGTATTTT
16,TRBV4-1,-,TRBJ2-7,TRBD2,CASSQERAGLNYEQYF,TGCGCCAGCAGCCAAGAAAGAGCGGGGCTCAACTACGAGCAGTACTTC
15,TRBV20-1,-,TRBJ2-7,-,CSARDRAEETYEQYF,TGCAGTGCTAGAGATCGGGCGGAGGAGACCTACGAGCAGTACTTC
15,TRBV12-3/TRBV12-4,once,TRBJ2-1,TRBD2,CASTLSSGPYNEQFF,TGTGCCAGCACTCTGAGTAGCGGGCCCTACAATGAGCAGTTCTTC
12,TRBV12-3/TRBV12-4,few,TRBJ2-1,-,CASSLMGNEQFF,TGTGCCAGCAGTTTAATGGGGAATGAGCAGTTCTTC
16,TRBV11-2,-,TRBJ2-1,TRBD2,CASSLGFSGTYNEQFF,TGTGCCAGCAGCTTAGGGTTTAGCGGGACTTACAATGAGCAGTTCTTC
12,TRBV19,-,TRBJ2-7,-,CASSIRSYEQYF,TGTGCCAGTAGTATAAGGTCCTACGAGCAGTACTTC
13,TRBV20-1,once,TRBJ2-3,-,CSARTGGTDTQYF,TGCAGTGCTAGGACGGGGGGCACAGATACGCAGTATTTT
14,TRBV10-3,-,TRBJ2-7,TRBD2,CAISDPGGVYEQYF,TGTGCCATCAGTGATCCGGGAGGGGTCTACGAGCAGTACTTC
14,TRBV5-1,-,TRBJ2-5,-,CASTFGGSQETQYF,TGCGCCAGCACCTTCGGTGGTTCGCAAGAGACCCAGTACTTC
16,TRBV5-1,-,TRBJ2-1,TRBD2,CASSLKSSGPYNEQFF,TGCGCCAGCAGCTTGAAGTCTAGCGGTCCCTACAATGAGCAGTTCTTC
14,TRBV13,-,TRBJ2-1,TRBD2,CASSRSGTYNEQFF,TGTGCCAGCAGCCGTAGCGGGACGTACAATGAGCAGTTCTTC
12,TRBV4-1,-,TRBJ2-7,-,CASSQDHFEQYF,TGCGCCAGCAGCCAAGATCATTTCGAGCAGTACTTC
13,TRBV4-1,-,TRBJ2-1,-,CASSQAGYNEQFF,TGCGCCAGCAGCCAAGCGGGATACAATGAGCAGTTCTTC
11,TRBV20-1,once,TRBJ2-4,-,CSATTPGIQYF,TGCAGTGCTACGACACCGGGGATTCAGTACTTC
15,TRBV9,-,TRBJ1-2,TRBD1,CASSGGTGKNYGYTF,TGTGCCAGCAGCGGGGGGACAGGAAAAAACTATGGCTACACCTTC
11,TRBV30,-,TRBJ1-2,-,CAWSVRRGYTF,TGTGCCTGGAGTGTACGTCGGGGCTACACCTTC
17,TRBV5-6,-,TRBJ2-4,TRBD2,CASGEGLAGGLRYIQYF,TGTGCCAGCGGGGAAGGACTAGCGGGAGGGCTTAGATACATTCAGTACTTC
17,TRBV2,-,TRBJ2-6,TRBD1,CASRGQVPHSGANVLTF,TGTGCCAGCAGGGGACAGGTGCCCCACTCTGGGGCCAACGTCCTGACTTTC
13,TRBV28,-,TRBJ1-1,-,CASIERGNTEAFF,TGTGCCAGCATCGAAAGGGGGAACACTGAAGCTTTCTTT
15,TRBV29-1,-,TRBJ1-2,-,CSVEREGPAYYGYTF,TGCAGCGTCGAACGTGAAGGGCCGGCTTACTATGGCTACACCTTC
14,TRBV5-1,-,TRBJ1-2,-,CASSLMDENYGYTF,TGCGCCAGCAGCTTAATGGATGAAAACTATGGCTACACCTTC
17,TRBV28,once,TRBJ2-3,TRBD1,CASSWTTGQGDTDTQYF,TGTGCCAGCAGTTGGACGACGGGACAGGGAGACACAGATACGCAGTATTTT
15,TRBV12-3/TRBV12-4,-,TRBJ2-5,TRBD1,CASRLRDRDQETQYF,TGTGCCAGCAGGCTCCGGGACAGGGACCAAGAGACCCAGTACTTC
14,TRBV6-5,-,TRBJ2-2,-,CASSYGAGAGELFF,TGTGCCAGCAGTTATGGTGCAGGGGCCGGGGAGCTGTTTTTT
13,TRBV19,-,TRBJ1-5,-,CASSMTDNQPQHF,TGTGCCAGTAGTATGACCGACAATCAGCCCCAGCATTTT
14,TRBV4-1,-,TRBJ2-1,-,CASSHVGGENEQFF,TGCGCCAGCAGCCACGTGGGTGGGGAGAATGAGCAGTTCTTC
12,TRBV7-2,-,TRBJ2-2,-,CANGQNTGELFF,TGTGCCAATGGGCAGAACACCGGGGAGCTGTTTTTT
11,TRBV27,-,TRBJ2-7,-,CASNRGNEQYF,TGTGCCAGCAACCGCGGGAACGAGCAGTACTTC
16,TRBV6-5,-,TRBJ2-1,TRBD1,CASSYSVTGYINEQFF,TGTGCCAGCAGTTACTCGGTGACAGGGTATATCAATGAGCAGTTCTTC
15,TRBV20-1,-,TRBJ2-1,-,CSAKKTETTYNEQFF,TGCAGTGCCAAGAAGACTGAGACCACTTACAATGAGCAGTTCTTC
15,TRBV10-3,-,TRBJ2-1,TRBD2,CAISETAGVFNEQFF,TGTGCCATCAGTGAGACAGCGGGAGTTTTCAATGAGCAGTTCTTC
13,TRBV20-1,-,TRBJ1-5,TRBD1,CSASQGGDGTQHF,TGCAGTGCTAGTCAGGGGGGAGATGGGACCCAGCATTTT
15,TRBV20-1,-,TRBJ2-7,TRBD1,CSAIRPRDSPYEQYF,TGCAGTGCTATACGCCCACGGGACAGCCCCTACGAGCAGTACTTC
13,TRBV4-1,-,TRBJ1-5,-,CASSQGGNQPQHF,TGTGCCAGCAGCCAAGGGGGCAATCAGCCCCAGCATTTT
13,TRBV6-5,-,TRBJ2-1,TRBD2,CASTLAGGPEQFF,TGTGCCAGCACGCTAGCGGGAGGACCTGAGCAGTTCTTC
13,TRBV20-1,-,TRBJ2-7,TRBD1,CSATGGNLYEQYF,TGCAGTGCTACAGGGGGCAACCTCTACGAGCAGTACTTC
15,TRBV4-2,-,TRBJ2-2,-,CASSQRGRHTGELFF,TGTGCCAGCAGCCAGAGGGGCAGACACACCGGGGAGCTGTTTTTT
20,TRBV9,-,TRBJ2-1,TRBD2,CASRRGGPGLAGGPYNEQFF,TGTGCCAGCCGCCGGGGAGGACCGGGACTAGCGGGAGGCCCCTACAATGAGCAGTTCTTC
15,TRBV27,-,TRBJ2-3,TRBD2,CASSPLAGGADTQYF,TGTGCCAGCAGCCCTCTAGCGGGAGGTGCAGATACGCAGTATTTT
15,TRBV3-1,-,TRBJ2-5,-,CASSQDRPIQETQYF,TGTGCCAGCAGCCAAGACAGGCCGATCCAAGAGACCCAGTACTTC
17,TRBV20-1,once,TRBJ2-1,-,CSARPDLLASSYNEQFF,TGCAGTGCTCGCCCCGACTTGCTAGCGTCCTCCTACAATGAGCAGTTCTTC